These 8 T cell receptor beta chains were all obtained from the same sample, sequenced in a study of T cell responses to AZD1222 COVID-19 vaccine. The assay was immunoSEQ multiplex PCR, and TCRdb's table has in-frame clones only and misses some. Of 250,000 to 300,000 clones in the sample, 85% to 95% were seen once. This sample comprised peripheral blood, obtained 28 days after the second AZD1222 dose. The receptors were sampled from an adult who received the AZD1222 COVID-19 vaccine.

This clone was found once. This chain links TRBV28 with TRBJ1-2, with a tentative D call TRBD1 (6 bases). This CDR3 contains 14 residues. Germline CDR1 and CDR2: MDHEN and SYDVKM. V lost 2 bases to trimming and J lost 2 bases, with 9 bases between them. CDR3 sequence reads: CASSLPGENYGYTF. The CDR3 DNA follows: TGTGCCAGCAGTTTACCAGGGGAGAACTATGGCTACACCTTC.

The rearrangement joins TRBV19 to TRBJ1-5; TRBD1 aligns across 7 bases. V gave up 4 bases and J gave up 6 bases; unmatched junction bases: 6. This CDR3 contains 14 residues. The germline gives CDR1 LNHDA, CDR2 SQIVND (reference sequence). As DNA, the CDR3 is TGTGCCAGTAGTACCCGGGACAGCGGTCAGCCCCAGCATTTT. Amino acids: CASSTRDSGQPQHF.

V and J are TRBV7-3 and TRBJ1-5; D unclear. CDR1 and CDR2 (germline): SGHTA, FQGTGA. V gave up 5 bases and J gave up 0 bases, with 5 bases separating them. The CDR3 runs 13 residues. CDR3 region: CASSANSNQPQHF. CDR3 sequence (DNA): TGTGCCAGCAGCGCAAATAGCAATCAGCCCCAGCATTTT.

Details on this clone: The sample contains more than one DNA sequence encoding this CDR3. The J gene is TRBJ2-2, the V gene TRBV12-3 or TRBV12-4, with no clear D. CDR3 length equals 12 residues. V was clipped by 3 bases and J by 5 bases, with 4 bases between them. The DNA for the CDR3 is TGTGCCAGCAGTTTGGGTACCGGGGAGCTGTTTTTT. It specifies CASSLGTGELFF.

The rearrangement joins TRBV7-2 to TRBJ1-1; 8 bases are a match to TRBD1. The V and J ends lost 4 bases and 7 bases, in that order; junction bases with no gene match: 14. Germline lookup yields CDR1 SGHTA and CDR2 FQGNSA. This CDR3 spans 16 amino acids. The CDR3 loop is CASSYPDRAPPGEAFF. CDR3 sequence (DNA): TGTGCCAGCAGCTACCCGGACAGGGCGCCCCCCGGTGAAGCTTTCTTT.

The rearrangement uses TRBV7-8 and TRBJ2-1, with a tentative D call TRBD2 (6 bases). Germline V gene sequence: CDR1 SGHVS, CDR2 FQNEAQ. The CDR3 covers 15 residues. The V end was cut by 5 bases, the J end by 10 bases, with 21 bases between. The CDR3 sequence is CASSRITGLAREQFF. CDR3 bases: TGTGCCAGCAGCCGGATTACGGGGCTAGCGCGAGAGCAGTTCTTC.

The rearrangement links TRBV7-8 to TRBJ1-5, with D unclear. V lost 2 bases to trimming and J lost 0 bases, with 20 bases between them. Germline CDR1 is SGHVS and CDR2 is FQNEAQ. CDR3 length equals 19 residues. This chain's CDR3 is CASSLYLTDGIDSNQPQHF. The DNA for the CDR3 is TGTGCCAGCAGCTTATACCTTACCGACGGGATAGATAGCAATCAGCCCCAGCATTTT.

This chain connects TRBV19 to TRBJ2-3; 11 bases line up with TRBD2. CDR1 and CDR2 from the germline V gene are LNHDA and SQIVND (reference sequence). The CDR3 totals 16 residues. V was clipped by 5 bases and J by 0 bases; unmatched bases: 4. DNA for the CDR3: TGTGCCAGTAGTTTGACTAGCGGGGCTAGCACAGATACGCAGTATTTT. Amino acid sequence: CASSLTSGASTDTQYF.